This T cell receptor (beta chain) was obtained from a study of blood T cells in healthy people across ages. Study summary: Per two T cells, about one barcoded beta molecule was captured through template switching.

The CDR3 spans 13 residues. The V and J ends lost 5 bases and 9 bases, in that order; junction bases with no gene match: 12. Germline CDR1 is DFQATT and CDR2 is SNEGSKA (reference sequence). Per-sample PBMC isolation yielded at least 6.5 million cells. Together with a sample-barcoded 5' primer, a J-beta primer mix was included in a second PCR lasting roughly 6 to 12 cycles. Via MiXCR, TCRdb re-called the 5' RACE reads, giving one row per CDR3 protein. The repertoire holds 1,800,000 or so distinct CDR3 sequences, more than 35% seen once, with 23% in the top ten. Specimen: blood. This receptor was obtained from a human donor in good health. This rearrangement joins TRBV20-1 to TRBJ2-5, with 7 bases matching TRBD1. DNA for the CDR3: TGCAGTGCTCGACAGAAAACCCAGGGGGCCCAGTACTTC. Translating it yields CSARQKTQGAQYF.